The 10 T cell receptor beta chains below all came from one sample that was sequenced in a study of T cells after posttransplantation cyclophosphamide. Sequenced by immunoSEQ multiplex PCR; TCRdb stores in-frame clones only, minus some. The data list about 30,000 clones, none observed once; approximately 2.8% falls to the top ten. Input material: PBMCs. The source of these receptors is a woman aged 60-75 years in good health, CMV-negative, and a related stem cell transplant donor.

The CDR3 is CASSLGGNEQFF. The CDR3 coding sequence is TGCGCCAGCAGCTTGGGAGGCAATGAGCAGTTCTTC. The chain links TRBV5-1 to TRBJ2-1; D is undetermined. In germline, CDR1 is SGHRS, CDR2 YFSETQ. V was shortened by 0 bases and J by 6 bases, with 4 bases between the two germline ends. The CDR3 contains 12 residues.

This clone was counted a few times. The rearrangement links TRBV6-1 to TRBJ1-5; D is perhaps TRBD1 (5 bases). Germline CDR1 and CDR2: MNHNS and SASEGT. This CDR3 spans 16 amino acids. The V gene lost 0 bases and the J gene lost 4 bases, with 13 bases spanning the gap. The CDR3, as DNA: TGTGCCAGCAGTGAAGCGCTTAGACAGATAAATCAGCCCCAGCATTTT. Translating gives CASSEALRQINQPQHF.

CDR3 protein: CASSLGLAYAYEQYF. In nucleotides, the CDR3 is TGTGCCAGCAGCTTAGGACTAGCGTATGCCTACGAGCAGTACTTC. V and J are TRBV7-2 and TRBJ2-7, with 8 bases fitting TRBD2. CDR1 is SGHTA and CDR2 is FQGNSA in the germline V gene. The CDR3 length is 15 residues. Trimming cost V 1 base and J 2 bases; bases outside gene matches: 4.

V is TRBV6-2 or TRBV6-3 and J is TRBJ1-5, with 8 bases aligning to TRBD1. The J segment lost 2 bases and the V segment lost 2 bases, leaving 8 bases of the junction unmatched. The germline gives CDR1 MNHEY, CDR2 SVGEGT. The CDR3 has 17 residues. The CDR3 bases are TGTGCCAGCAGTTACGCGTCAGGGGGCTTTGGCAATCAGCCCCAGCATTTT. This gives the protein CASSYASGGFGNQPQHF.

This clone was detected many times. This chain uses TRBV5-1 with TRBJ2-3, with 11 bases that match TRBD2. This CDR3 has 15 amino acids. J was trimmed by 2 bases and V by 4 bases; bases with no gene match: 3. Germline-derived CDR1 and CDR2 are SGHRS and YFSETQ. In DNA form, the CDR3 reads TGCGCCAGCAGCGCACTAGCGGGAGACACAGATACGCAGTATTTT. Protein sequence: CASSALAGDTDTQYF. Full variable domain (remainder filled in from reference TRBV5-1 and TRBJ2-3): KAGVTQTPRYLIKTRGQQVTLSCSPISGHRSVSWYQQTPGQGLQFLFEYFSETQRNKGNFPGRFSGRQFSNSRSEMNVSTLELGDSALYLCASSALAGDTDTQYFGPGTRLTVL.

This clone was found many times. The V and J genes are TRBV7-3 and TRBJ1-2; TRBD1 might be the D (6 bases). Deletions cut 5 bases from V and 6 bases from J, with 19 bases between. The germline V gene has CDR1 SGHTA and CDR2 FQGTGA. The CDR3 sequence is 15 residues long. The CDR3 loop reads CASSLTGGGGDGYTF. The CDR3 coding sequence is TGTGCCAGCAGCCTCACGGGAGGGGGAGGTGATGGCTACACCTTC.

This clone occurred many times. The chain links TRBV11-2 to TRBJ1-1, with a possible D match to TRBD1 (5 bases). The CDR3 has 13 residues. V was trimmed by 3 bases and J by 4 bases, leaving 9 bases between them. Germline V gives CDR1 SGHAT, CDR2 FQNNGV. The CDR3 nucleotides read TGTGCCAGCAGCTTTGGCAGGGCCACTGAAGCTTTCTTT. Translation: CASSFGRATEAFF.

This clone was observed a handful of times. The V call is TRBV5-4, the J call TRBJ1-3; TRBD1 matches 10 bases. Unmatched junction bases numbered 10, after V lost 4 bases and J lost 3 bases. Germline lookup yields CDR1 SGHNT and CDR2 YYREEE (reference sequence). The CDR3 loop spans 17 amino acids. CDR3 sequence (DNA): TGTGCCAGCAGCGTTCCCGGGACAGGGGAACATGGAAACACCATATATTTT. Its translation: CASSVPGTGEHGNTIYF.

The CDR3 here is CASRSLPAGNTGELFF. DNA of the CDR3: TGTGCCAGCAGGTCCTTACCGGCGGGGAACACCGGGGAGCTGTTTTTT. This rearrangement joins TRBV7-6 to TRBJ2-2, with D perhaps TRBD2 (5 bases). CDR1 is SGHVS and CDR2 is FNYEAQ in the germline V gene. Trimming pared 6 bases from V and 1 base from J, leaving 15 bases between. This CDR3 spans 16 amino acids.

This clone has ten or more counts. The chain links TRBV11-2 to TRBJ2-7; maybe TRBD1 (5 bases). The CDR3 runs 14 residues. V shed 7 bases and J shed 5 bases, with 18 bases lying between them. Per the germline V gene, CDR1 is SGHAT and CDR2 is FQNNGV. The chain's CDR3 is CASKYGREGNEQYF. In nucleotides, the CDR3 is TGTGCCAGCAAATACGGCAGGGAAGGGAACGAGCAGTACTTC.